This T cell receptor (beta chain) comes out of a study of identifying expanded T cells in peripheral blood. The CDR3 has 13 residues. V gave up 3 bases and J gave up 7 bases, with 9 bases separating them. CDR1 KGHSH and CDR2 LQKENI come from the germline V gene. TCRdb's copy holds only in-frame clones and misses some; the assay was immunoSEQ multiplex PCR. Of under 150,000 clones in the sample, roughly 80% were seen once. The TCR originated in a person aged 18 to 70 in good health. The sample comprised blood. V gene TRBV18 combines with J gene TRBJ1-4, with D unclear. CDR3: CASSPGKREKLFF. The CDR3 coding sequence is TGTGCCAGCTCACCGGGGAAGCGTGAAAAACTGTTTTTT.